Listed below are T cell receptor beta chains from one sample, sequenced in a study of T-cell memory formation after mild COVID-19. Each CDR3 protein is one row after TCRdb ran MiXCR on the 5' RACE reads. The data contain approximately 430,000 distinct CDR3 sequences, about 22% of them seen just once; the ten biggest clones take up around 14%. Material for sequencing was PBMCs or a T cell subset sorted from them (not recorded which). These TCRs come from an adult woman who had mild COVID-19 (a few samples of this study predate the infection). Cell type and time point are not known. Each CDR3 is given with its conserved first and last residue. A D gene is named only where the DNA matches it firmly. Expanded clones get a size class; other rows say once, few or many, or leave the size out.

cdr3_aa: CATGYNNEQFF
cdr3_nt: TGTGCCACGGGCTATAACAATGAGCAGTTCTTC
j_call: TRBJ2-1
clone_size: NA
v_call: TRBV10-3
d_call: NA

cdr3_aa: CATSDNPGQGANYGYTF
cdr3_nt: TGTGCCACCAGTGACAACCCTGGACAGGGAGCTAACTATGGCTACACCTTC
j_call: TRBJ1-2
clone_size: few
v_call: TRBV24-1
d_call: TRBD1

cdr3_aa: CASSFGLQEQYF
cdr3_nt: TGTGCCAGCAGCTTCGGTTTGCAGGAGCAGTACTTC
j_call: TRBJ2-7
clone_size: few
v_call: TRBV5-6
d_call: NA

cdr3_aa: CASSPGQWTDTRDTQYF
cdr3_nt: TGTGCCAGCAGCCCAGGACAGTGGACGGACACACGAGATACGCAGTATTTT
j_call: TRBJ2-3
clone_size: NA
v_call: TRBV7-9
d_call: NA

cdr3_aa: CASSQAIQDDGYTF
cdr3_nt: TGTGCCAGCAGCCAAGCGATACAAGATGATGGCTACACCTTC
j_call: TRBJ1-2
clone_size: NA
v_call: TRBV4-2
d_call: NA

cdr3_aa: CASSVGGAMALRTEAFF
cdr3_nt: TGTGCCAGCAGCGTAGGGGGGGCCATGGCACTGAGGACTGAAGCTTTCTTT
j_call: TRBJ1-1
clone_size: once
v_call: TRBV9
d_call: NA

cdr3_aa: CASREGINEKLFF
cdr3_nt: TGTGCCAGCAGGGAGGGGATTAATGAAAAACTGTTTTTT
j_call: TRBJ1-4
clone_size: few
v_call: TRBV6-1
d_call: NA

cdr3_aa: CASSETGTVYNEQFF
cdr3_nt: TGTGCCAGCAGTGAAACCGGGACAGTCTACAATGAGCAGTTCTTC
j_call: TRBJ2-1
clone_size: few
v_call: TRBV6-2/TRBV6-3
d_call: TRBD1

cdr3_aa: CASIQEQGAVEAFF
cdr3_nt: TGTGCCAGCATTCAGGAACAGGGGGCGGTTGAAGCTTTCTTT
j_call: TRBJ1-1
clone_size: few
v_call: TRBV2
d_call: TRBD1

cdr3_aa: CASSLRASGWDEQFF
cdr3_nt: TGTGCCAGCAGCTTGCGGGCTAGCGGATGGGATGAGCAGTTCTTC
j_call: TRBJ2-1
clone_size: NA
v_call: TRBV7-6
d_call: TRBD2

cdr3_aa: CASSVDGVNEQFF
cdr3_nt: TGTGCCAGCAGCGTAGATGGGGTCAATGAGCAGTTCTTC
j_call: TRBJ2-1
clone_size: NA
v_call: TRBV9
d_call: NA

cdr3_aa: CASSPLAGDWNEQFF
cdr3_nt: TGTGCCAGCAGTCCACTAGCGGGAGACTGGAATGAGCAGTTCTTC
j_call: TRBJ2-1
clone_size: few
v_call: TRBV7-6
d_call: TRBD2

cdr3_aa: CAWSASGQGLSNTEAFF
cdr3_nt: TGTGCCTGGAGTGCCTCCGGACAGGGCCTTTCGAACACTGAAGCTTTCTTT
j_call: TRBJ1-1
clone_size: few
v_call: TRBV30
d_call: TRBD1

cdr3_aa: CSAQSEISYEQYF
cdr3_nt: TGCAGTGCTCAAAGTGAGATCTCCTACGAGCAGTACTTC
j_call: TRBJ2-7
clone_size: NA
v_call: TRBV20-1
d_call: NA

cdr3_aa: CASTETRADTQYF
cdr3_nt: TGTGCCAGTACGGAGACTAGGGCAGATACGCAGTATTTT
j_call: TRBJ2-3
clone_size: NA
v_call: TRBV12-3/TRBV12-4
d_call: NA

cdr3_aa: CASSLERDRTYEQYF
cdr3_nt: TGTGCCAGCAGCTTAGAGAGGGACCGCACCTACGAGCAGTACTTC
j_call: TRBJ2-7
clone_size: NA
v_call: TRBV11-2
d_call: NA

cdr3_aa: CSASHSSGSAEQFF
cdr3_nt: TGCAGTGCTAGTCACTCTAGCGGGAGCGCTGAGCAGTTCTTC
j_call: TRBJ2-1
clone_size: NA
v_call: TRBV20-1
d_call: TRBD2

cdr3_aa: CTSDLTKGYTF
cdr3_nt: TGCACCTCCGATCTTACTAAGGGCTACACCTTC
j_call: TRBJ1-2
clone_size: NA
v_call: TRBV20-1
d_call: NA

cdr3_aa: CASSLATGTGELFF
cdr3_nt: TGTGCCAGCAGCTTAGCAACAGGGACCGGGGAGCTGTTTTTT
j_call: TRBJ2-2
clone_size: NA
v_call: TRBV7-9
d_call: NA

cdr3_aa: CASSQEALNEQFF
cdr3_nt: TGCGCCAGCAGCCAAGAGGCACTAAATGAGCAGTTCTTC
j_call: TRBJ2-1
clone_size: many
v_call: TRBV4-3
d_call: NA